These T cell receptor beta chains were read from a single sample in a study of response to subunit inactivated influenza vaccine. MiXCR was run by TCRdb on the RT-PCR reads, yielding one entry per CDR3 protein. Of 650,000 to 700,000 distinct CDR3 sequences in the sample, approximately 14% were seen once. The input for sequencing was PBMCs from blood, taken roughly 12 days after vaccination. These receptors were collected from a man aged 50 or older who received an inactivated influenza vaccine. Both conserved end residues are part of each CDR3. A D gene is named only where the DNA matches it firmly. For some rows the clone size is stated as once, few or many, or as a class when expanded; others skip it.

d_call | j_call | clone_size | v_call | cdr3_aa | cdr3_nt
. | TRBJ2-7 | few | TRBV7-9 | CASGPRAYEQYF | TGTGCCAGCGGGCCTCGAGCCTACGAGCAGTACTTC
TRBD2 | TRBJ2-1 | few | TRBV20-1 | CSASGLAGDDEQFF | TGCAGTGCTAGTGGCCTAGCGGGAGATGATGAGCAGTTCTTC
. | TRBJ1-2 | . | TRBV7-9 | CASRKKGNGYTF | TGTGCCAGCAGGAAAAAAGGGAATGGCTACACCTTC
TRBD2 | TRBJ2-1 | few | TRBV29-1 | CSPREDSSNEQFF | TGCAGCCCCCGGGAGGATTCCTCCAATGAGCAGTTCTTC
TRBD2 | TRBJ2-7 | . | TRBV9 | CASSVGGTSAYEQYF | TGTGCCAGCAGCGTAGGAGGGACTAGCGCTTACGAGCAGTACTTC
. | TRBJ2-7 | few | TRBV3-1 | CASSQPRQSLYEQYF | TGTGCCAGCAGCCAGCCAAGACAGTCTCTCTACGAGCAGTACTTC
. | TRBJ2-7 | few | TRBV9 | CASSAAGTSSYEQYF | TGTGCCAGCAGCGCAGCCGGGACCAGCTCCTACGAGCAGTACTTC
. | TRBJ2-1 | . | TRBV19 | CASSVGWDEQFF | TGTGCCAGTAGTGTAGGGTGGGATGAGCAGTTCTTC
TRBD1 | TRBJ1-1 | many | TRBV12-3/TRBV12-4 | CASSFSGGNTEAFF | TGTGCCAGCAGTTTTTCAGGGGGCAACACTGAAGCTTTCTTT
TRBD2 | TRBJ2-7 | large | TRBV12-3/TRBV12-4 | CASSLSGYQGEQYF | TGTGCCAGCTCCCTTAGCGGGTACCAGGGCGAGCAGTACTTC
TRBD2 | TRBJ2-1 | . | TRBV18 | CASSPAGLAVNEQFF | TGTGCCAGCTCACCAGCTGGACTAGCGGTGAATGAGCAGTTCTTC
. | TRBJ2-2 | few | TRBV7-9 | CASSLDEPGELFF | TGTGCCAGCAGCTTAGACGAGCCCGGGGAGCTGTTTTTT
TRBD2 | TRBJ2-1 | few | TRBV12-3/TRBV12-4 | CAKFDGGNYNEQFF | TGTGCCAAGTTTGACGGGGGGAACTACAATGAGCAGTTCTTC
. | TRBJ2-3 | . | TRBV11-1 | CASSLHRGLVSSTDTQYF | TGTGCCAGCAGCTTACACCGGGGGTTAGTATCTAGCACAGATACGCAGTATTTT
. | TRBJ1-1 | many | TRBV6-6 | CASSYSRNTEAFF | TGTGCCAGCAGTTACTCCAGGAACACTGAAGCTTTCTTT
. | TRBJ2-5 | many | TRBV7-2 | CASSLLPRETQYF | TGTGCCAGCAGCTTATTGCCGCGGGAGACCCAGTACTTC
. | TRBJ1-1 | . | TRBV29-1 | CSVFSANTEAFF | TGCAGCGTTTTTTCAGCGAACACTGAAGCTTTCTTT
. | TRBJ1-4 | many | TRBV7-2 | CASSYTTNEKLFF | TGTGCCAGCAGCTATACGACTAATGAAAAACTGTTTTTT
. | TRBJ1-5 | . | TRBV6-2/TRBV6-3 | CASSSSTFNQPQHF | TGTGCCAGCAGTAGCAGCACATTTAATCAGCCCCAGCATTTT
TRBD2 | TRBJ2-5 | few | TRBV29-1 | CSVEYGLAGVRETQYF | TGCAGCGTTGAGTACGGACTAGCGGGAGTTCGGGAGACCCAGTACTTC
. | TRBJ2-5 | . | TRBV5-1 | CASSPGLPGGETQYF | TGCGCCAGCAGCCCGGGACTCCCTGGCGGAGAGACCCAGTACTTC
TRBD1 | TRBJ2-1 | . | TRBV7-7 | CASSQGQINEQFF | TGTGCCAGCAGCCAGGGACAGATCAATGAGCAGTTCTTC
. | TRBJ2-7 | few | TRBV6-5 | CASSYSRGPDGEQYF | TGTGCCAGCAGTTACTCGCGAGGACCCGACGGCGAGCAGTACTTC
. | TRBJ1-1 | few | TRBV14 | CASSHFSVAGRVWTEAFF | TGTGCCAGCAGCCATTTTTCAGTGGCAGGAAGGGTTTGGACTGAAGCTTTCTTT
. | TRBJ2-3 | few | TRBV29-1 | CSAATRGPVQYF | TGCAGCGCAGCAACTCGGGGCCCAGTGCAGTATTTT
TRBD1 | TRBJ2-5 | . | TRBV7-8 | CASKGAKDSETQYF | TGTGCCAGCAAGGGGGCGAAGGACTCAGAGACCCAGTACTTC
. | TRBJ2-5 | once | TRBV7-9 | CASGHRGGQGKETQYF | TGTGCCAGCGGACATCGTGGGGGGCAGGGGAAAGAGACCCAGTACTTC
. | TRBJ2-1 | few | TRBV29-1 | CSVETGWSYNEQFF | TGCAGCGTGGAGACAGGCTGGTCCTACAATGAGCAGTTCTTC
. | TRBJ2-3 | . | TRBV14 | CASSHVKPTDTQYF | TGTGCCAGCAGCCACGTCAAACCGACAGATACGCAGTATTTT
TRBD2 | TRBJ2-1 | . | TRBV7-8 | CASSSRTSGTYHNEQFF | TGTGCCAGCAGCTCCCGGACTAGCGGGACCTACCACAATGAGCAGTTCTTC
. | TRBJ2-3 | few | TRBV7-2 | CASSLAAPRGDTQYF | TGTGCCAGCAGCCTTGCGGCTCCCCGAGGGGATACGCAGTATTTT
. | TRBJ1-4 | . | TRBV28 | CASSPAGSGRLFF | TGTGCCAGCAGTCCCGCCGGGTCCGGGAGACTGTTTTTT
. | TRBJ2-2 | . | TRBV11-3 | CASSLHGGTRNTGELFF | TGTGCCAGCAGCTTGCATGGCGGGACTCGAAACACCGGGGAGCTGTTTTTT
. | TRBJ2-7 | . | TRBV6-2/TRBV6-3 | CASSYDRLYEQYF | TGTGCCAGCAGTTACGACAGACTCTACGAGCAGTACTTC
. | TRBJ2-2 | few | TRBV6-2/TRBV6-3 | CAARESSTGELFF | TGTGCCGCGCGTGAGAGTTCCACCGGGGAGCTGTTTTTT
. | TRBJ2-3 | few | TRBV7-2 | CASSRLTGGTDTQYF | TGTGCCAGCAGCCGCCTAACAGGTGGTACAGATACGCAGTATTTT
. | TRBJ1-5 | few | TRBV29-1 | CSVSDGSNQPQHF | TGCAGCGTTTCAGATGGTAGCAATCAGCCCCAGCATTTT
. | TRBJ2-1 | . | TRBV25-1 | CASDWFDEQFF | TGTGCCAGTGACTGGTTTGATGAGCAGTTCTTC
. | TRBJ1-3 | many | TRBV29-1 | CSVAFGGQGPGNTIYF | TGCAGCGTTGCGTTTGGCGGCCAGGGACCAGGAAACACCATATATTTT
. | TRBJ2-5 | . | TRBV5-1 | CASSLAWERQETQYF | TGCGCCAGCAGCTTGGCTTGGGAACGGCAAGAGACCCAGTACTTC
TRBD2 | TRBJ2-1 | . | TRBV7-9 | CASRELAGAYNEQFF | TGTGCCAGCAGGGAACTAGCGGGGGCTTACAATGAGCAGTTCTTC
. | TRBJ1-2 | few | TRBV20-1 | CSATSGEGYGYTF | TGCAGTGCTACATCAGGGGAAGGCTATGGCTACACCTTC
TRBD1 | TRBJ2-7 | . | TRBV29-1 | CSVVRDRGTYEQYF | TGCAGCGTTGTACGGGACAGGGGGACCTACGAGCAGTACTTC
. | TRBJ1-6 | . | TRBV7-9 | CASSKDTANSPLHF | TGTGCCAGCAGCAAAGACACGGCTAATTCACCCCTCCACTTT